These 24 T cell receptor beta chains originate from one sample sequenced in a study of blood T cell repertoires in COVID-19. Clones were sequenced by immunoSEQ multiplex PCR, and TCRdb holds only the in-frame ones, with some missing. The sample lists about 130,000 clones, roughly four fifths seen once, with about 15% in the top ten. Sequencing used peripheral blood. Receptors originate from a man aged 25-45 years with COVID-19, enrolled during active disease.

The chain recombines TRBV4-1 with TRBJ1-2; unclear D gene. The CDR3 has 13 residues. Germline V gene lookup returns CDR1 MGHRA and CDR2 YSYEKL. Trimming removed 4 bases at V and 8 bases at J, with 14 bases between. CDR3: CASSPANIGGYTF. The CDR3, as DNA: TGCGCCAGCAGCCCGGCCAACATCGGGGGCTACACCTTC.

The rearrangement uses TRBV4-2 and TRBJ1-2; 10 nucleotides agree with TRBD1. The V segment lost 5 bases and the J segment 6 bases; nucleotides outside the gene matches: 9. The CDR3 is made up of 15 amino acids. Germline-derived CDR1 and CDR2 are LGHNA and YNFKEQ. CDR3 residues: CASSSPSGTGDGYTF. CDR3 DNA: TGTGCCAGCAGCTCCCCATCCGGGACAGGGGATGGCTACACCTTC.

V gene TRBV28 combines with J gene TRBJ1-1, with D uncertain. Germline loops: CDR1 MDHEN, CDR2 SYDVKM. V was shortened by 2 bases and J by 1 base, with 8 bases between the two germline ends. CDR3 length: 14 amino acids. CDR3 nucleotides: TGTGCCAGCAGTTTACCCAGAAGGAACACTGAAGCTTTCTTT. Translated: CASSLPRRNTEAFF.

The chain is built from TRBV6-6 and TRBJ2-4; possibly TRBD2 for D (7 bases). The CDR3 runs to 14 residues. The germline gives CDR1 MNHNY, CDR2 SVGAGI (reference sequence). The ends were cut back, 7 bases at V and 2 bases at J, with 12 bases in the middle. CDR3 residues: CASTAGAPKNIQYF. The DNA of the CDR3 is TGTGCCAGCACGGCGGGGGCGCCCAAAAACATTCAGTACTTC.

This sequence joins TRBV2 and TRBJ2-3; 9 bases align to TRBD2. Germline CDR1 is SNHLY and CDR2 is FYNNEI. The CDR3 consists of 15 residues. Losses at the gene ends were 4 bases for V and 1 base for J; bases not matched to a gene: 3. This CDR3 is CASSGERGGTDTQYF. The CDR3, as DNA: TGTGCCAGCAGTGGGGAGCGGGGGGGCACAGATACGCAGTATTTT.

This chain links TRBV9 with TRBJ2-5; 9 nucleotides align to TRBD2. V gave up 0 bases and J gave up 5 bases; unmatched junction bases: 8. Germline loops: CDR1 SGDLS, CDR2 YYNGEE. This CDR3 spans 16 amino acids. The CDR3 nucleotides read TGTGCCAGCAGCGTAGCGGGGCGGGGGGGCACGGAGACCCAGTACTTC. Translated: CASSVAGRGGTETQYF.

This clone has more than one count but fewer than ten. The rearrangement joins TRBV19 to TRBJ1-1, with TRBD1 matching 11 bases. Germline V CDR1 and CDR2: LNHDA, SQIVND (reference sequence). This CDR3 is 15 amino acids long. Germline trimming cut 4 bases from V and 6 bases from J; bases unmatched to any gene: 7. The CDR3, as DNA: TGTGCCAGTAGTACCTCCGGGACAGGGGGTGCTGAAGCTTTCTTT. Its translation is CASSTSGTGGAEAFF.

In its sample, this clone was seen once. CDR3 in DNA: TGTGCCAGCAGCCTGGGTAGGGGGAGGGAGGGCTACACCTTC. Protein sequence: CASSLGRGREGYTF. The chain links TRBV7-2 to TRBJ1-2; possibly TRBD1 for D (6 bases). V gave up 5 bases and J gave up 8 bases, with 18 bases separating them. The germline CDR1 and CDR2 sequences are SGHTA and FQGNSA. The CDR3 contains 14 residues.

This chain links TRBV4-3 with TRBJ1-5; possibly TRBD1 for D (6 bases). Germline V gives CDR1 LGHNA, CDR2 YSLEER. This CDR3 is built from 18 residues. Between the trimmed V and J ends, which lost 0 bases and 0 bases, there was a span of 15 bases. This chain's CDR3 is CASSQDRAGGGSNQPQHF. The CDR3 DNA follows: TGCGCCAGCAGCCAAGATAGGGCGGGGGGCGGTAGCAATCAGCCCCAGCATTTT.

This chain links TRBV11-3 with TRBJ1-1; D not resolved. The CDR3 runs to 15 residues. The germline V and J ends were trimmed by 4 bases and 1 base, with 13 bases remaining between them. Germline loops: CDR1 SGHNT, CDR2 YENEEA. DNA of the CDR3: TGTGCCAGCAGCTCCTTTCCCCGGGGGAACACTGAAGCTTTCTTT. Protein sequence: CASSSFPRGNTEAFF.

The genes are TRBV14 and TRBJ2-1; TRBD2 matches 7 bases. The CDR3 sequence is 14 residues long. Trimming removed 1 base from V and 3 bases from J; junction bases left unmatched: 0. Germline V CDR1 and CDR2: SGHDN, FVKESK. This chain's CDR3 is CASSQGDYYNEQFF. The CDR3 DNA sequence: TGTGCCAGCAGCCAAGGGGACTACTACAATGAGCAGTTCTTC.

This clone has only a few counts. This CDR3 is CATRGPGPSGYTF. DNA for the CDR3: TGTGCCACCAGGGGTCCAGGGCCGAGTGGCTACACCTTC. V and J are TRBV24-1 and TRBJ1-2; a possible D gene is TRBD1 (5 bases). The V end lost 7 bases, the J end lost 7 bases, and 15 bases lay between the germline ends. Per the germline V gene, CDR1 is KGHDR and CDR2 is SFDVKD. CDR3 length: 13 residues.

For this clone: A much larger clone lies one base from this, so it may be a read error. The sample holds other DNA sequences that translate to the same CDR3. The V call is TRBV4-1, the J call TRBJ2-7; 10 bases fit TRBD1. Germline CDR1 MGHRA, CDR2 YSYEKL. The length of the CDR3 is 14 residues. V lost 1 base and J lost 4; bases outside the gene matches: 1. Here the CDR3 DNA reads TGCGCCAGCAGCCAAGGACAGGGGGCTTACGAGCAGTACTTC. It yields the protein CASSQGQGAYEQYF.

The chain couples TRBV3-1 (or the pseudogene TRBV3-2) to TRBJ2-7; weak D call: TRBD2 (5 bases). The CDR3 covers 16 residues. Looked up from germline, CDR1 is LGHDT and CDR2 is YNNKEL (reference sequence). Trimming removed 2 bases at V and 3 bases at J, with 17 bases between. Written as DNA, the CDR3 is TGTGCCAGCAGCCAATCGGGCGGGCCGTGGGGCTACGAGCAGTACTTC. It translates to CASSQSGGPWGYEQYF.

V usage is TRBV7-9 and J usage is TRBJ2-1, with 12 bases lining up with TRBD2. Looked up from germline, CDR1 is SEHNR and CDR2 is FQNEAQ (reference sequence). There are 15 residues in the CDR3. Trimming took 5 bases from V and 8 from J; bases not matched to a gene: 7. The CDR3 loop reads CASSQGASGRDEQFF. CDR3 coding DNA: TGTGCCAGCAGCCAGGGGGCTAGCGGGAGGGATGAGCAGTTCTTC.

V is TRBV5-5 and J is TRBJ2-7; TRBD2 aligns across 9 bases. This CDR3 spans 19 amino acids. V shed 2 bases and J 5 bases; nucleotides not matched to a gene: 20. Germline V CDR1 and CDR2: SGHKS, YYEKEE (reference sequence). The CDR3 region is CASSFRLAADSPKDDEQYF. The CDR3 DNA reads TGTGCCAGCAGCTTTCGACTAGCGGCAGATTCCCCCAAGGACGACGAGCAGTACTTC.

The gene calls are TRBV29-1 and TRBJ1-2; D is possibly TRBD1 (6 bases). The germline V gene encodes CDR1 SQVTM and CDR2 ANQGSEA. Trimming took off 5 bases at V and 3 bases at J, with 13 bases between the two ends. This CDR3 has 13 residues. The CDR3 nucleotides read TGCAGCGTTCGCAAGGCAGGGGACTATGGCTACACCTTC. Translating gives CSVRKAGDYGYTF.

This chain joins TRBV10-3 and TRBJ2-7, with D perhaps matching TRBD1 (5 bases). Trimming cost V 10 bases and J 5 bases, with 18 bases left between them. Looked up from germline, CDR1 is ENHRY and CDR2 is SYGVKD. CDR3 length equals 13 residues. CDR3 residues: CATSSGPFHEQYF. The CDR3 bases are TGTGCCACCTCCTCAGGGCCGTTCCACGAGCAGTACTTC.

In the case of this clone: Other DNA sequences within the sample encode an identical CDR3. The chain uses TRBV9 and TRBJ2-1, with a tentative D call TRBD1 (5 bases). CDR1 is SGDLS, CDR2 YYNGEE, per germline. This CDR3 has 13 residues. Trimming shortened V by 2 bases and J by 6 bases, and 9 bases separated the two germline ends. The CDR3: CASSVRQGNEQFF. The CDR3 bases are TGTGCCAGCAGCGTCCGGCAGGGCAATGAGCAGTTCTTC.

On this clone: The same CDR3 arises from other DNA sequences in this sample as well. The V call is TRBV6-2 or TRBV6-3, the J call TRBJ2-5, with D tentatively TRBD2 (6 bases). Germline lookup yields CDR1 MNHEY and CDR2 SVGEGT. V lost 2 bases, J lost 4 bases, and 8 bases lay in between. This CDR3 region has 13 residues. CDR3 sequence reads: CASSYGGGETQYF. The CDR3 DNA reads TGTGCCAGCAGTTACGGGGGAGGAGAGACCCAGTACTTC.

This chain joins TRBV19 and TRBJ1-2, with 7 bases identical to TRBD1. V dropped 7 bases and J dropped 5; count of bases not matched to a gene: 13. Germline loops: CDR1 LNHDA, CDR2 SQIVND (reference sequence). The CDR3 spans 15 residues. This CDR3 is CASNIDRARSYGYTF. The CDR3 region has the DNA TGTGCCAGTAACATCGACAGGGCCCGTTCATATGGCTACACCTTC.

The chain uses TRBV7-9 and TRBJ1-4, with 8 bases aligning to TRBD1. Germline V lookup: CDR1 SEHNR, CDR2 FQNEAQ (reference sequence). The trim removed 5 bases at V and 0 bases at J, leaving 2 bases unmatched. CDR3 length equals 15 residues. Here the CDR3 DNA reads TGTGCCAGCAGCGCGACAGGGGCAACTAATGAAAAACTGTTTTTT. It yields the protein CASSATGATNEKLFF.

This clone came up a few times. The V gene is TRBV2, the J gene TRBJ1-6, with 11 bases identical to TRBD1. CDR3 length: 14 residues. CDR1 is SNHLY and CDR2 is FYNNEI in the germline V gene. Trimming removed 5 bases from V and 9 bases from J; junction bases left unmatched: 3. The CDR3 sequence is CASSFGTGGSPLHF. CDR3 coding DNA: TGTGCCAGCAGTTTCGGGACAGGGGGTTCACCCCTCCACTTT. Together with reference TRBV2 and TRBJ1-6, the CDR3 gives the full variable domain: EPEVTQTPSHQVTQMGQEVILRCVPISNHLYFYWYRQILGQKVEFLVSFYNNEISEKSEIFDDQFSVERPDGSNFTLKIRSTKLEDSAMYFCASSFGTGGSPLHFGNGTRLTVT.

This chain joins TRBV28 and TRBJ1-1; D not certain. Trimming removed 5 bases at V and 3 bases at J, with 13 bases between. The length of the CDR3 is 14 residues. Germline assignment: CDR1 MDHEN and CDR2 SYDVKM. CDR3 residues: CASSAFVADTEAFF. CDR3 in DNA: TGTGCCAGCAGTGCTTTCGTGGCTGACACTGAAGCTTTCTTT.